This T cell receptor (beta chain) is from a study of CD8 T cells in ankylosing spondylitis. TCRdb called the 5' RACE reads again in MiXCR, with one record for every CDR3 protein. The sample includes about 300,000 distinct CDR3 sequences, roughly 10% of them seen just once. CDR1 and CDR2 (germline): SQVTM, ANQGSEA. This CDR3 has 13 residues. V was clipped by 4 bases and J by 3 bases, with 13 bases between them. The table lists this clonotype with many counts. The chain combines TRBV29-1 with TRBJ2-7; TRBD1 might be the D (6 bases). The sample comprised blood, either unsorted or a sorted T cell fraction (not recorded which). This clonotype originated in a female donor with ankylosing spondylitis or in good health (not recorded which). CDR3 sequence reads: CSVGAGVSYEQYF. CDR3 bases: TGCAGCGTTGGGGCAGGGGTAAGCTACGAGCAGTACTTC.